The source of this T cell receptor (beta chain) is a study of human T cells and chemical hapten exposure listed by TCRdb under 2021. Regarding the complete study: For sensitization, 2% DPC in acetone was applied to a 2 cm by 2 cm area of upper inner arm skin. Throughout the approximately 24-week study period, patients were also given weekly therapeutic DPC doses on the scalp. Patch testing was performed on the upper back with Finn chambers containing 0.01% DPC, and the patch tests were scored after 6 days according to International Contact Dermatitis Research Group standards. The mostly female patient cohort included alopecia areata with under or over 50% scalp involvement, alopecia totalis and alopecia universalis. Libraries were combined into a pool for sequencing, and differences in TCR yield between samples came mainly from small differences in library volumes within the pool. Peripheral blood TCR repertoire changes were tracked in vivo in alopecia patients during primary and secondary sensitization to the hapten diphenylcyclopropenone (DPC). Blood samples were taken from patients before sensitization (week 0) and then at 2, 6 and about 24 weeks after DPC sensitization. For TCR sequencing, blood came from 25 to 35 alopecia patients at anywhere from one to four time points (pre-sensitization, 2, 6 and 24 weeks).

In the paper's terms, the time point label means: patch test 3, about 24 weeks after DPC sensitization. The sample's treatment or condition label, in plain terms: therapeutic diphenylcyclopropenone sensitization with weekly scalp DPC. Blood at each patch-test visit was drawn before the patch test was applied. To be eligible, patients had to be aged 18 to 70, diagnosed with alopecia and judged suitable for DPC therapy, while pregnant patients were excluded. Total RNA was extracted from unfractionated whole blood that had been collected in Tempus Blood RNA tubes. Receptors were amplified or captured by RACE. The listed sequencing device is NextSeq 500. During library preparation, unique molecular identifiers were attached to individual cDNA molecules so that TCRs could be counted in a quantitative, reproducible way. Both TCR alpha and TCR beta chains were sequenced from each blood RNA sample. The study's processing was this. The median number of TCRs per sample was approximately 96,000, ranging from about 20,000 to 750,000. V, J and CDR3 annotation of the TCR reads was performed with the Decombinator software suite. For the PS versus PT1 abundance plots, all samples were subsampled to the same number of TCRs (28,000). Expanded TCRs were defined as absent before sensitization and observed at least eight times at the 2-week time point. TCRdb passed the public sequencing reads through fastp at Q25 and MiXCR, retaining productive beta sequences. Rows are unified per CDR3 protein, each entry keeping the most common DNA and genes. V and J calls and clone size were set by TCRdb, not the authors. Counted in this sample were 150,000 to 200,000 distinct CDR3 sequences; under 30% of them appeared once. The top ten clonotypes cover roughly 2.5% of the sample.

Broad study findings and their caveats: The number of TCRs above 1 in 1000 frequency did not change with DPC sensitization; there was no evidence of global repertoire structure alterations. After repeated subsampling, changes were observed in the strength of the expansion versus patch-test correlation and in the threshold at which the correlation became significant. The number of PT1 expanded TCRs positively correlated with patch test score, significant at thresholds 8, 16 and 32 but not 4. Compared with pre-sensitization or healthy control sets, expanded TCRs formed significantly more large CDR3 similarity clusters, which is consistent with antigen-driven responses. All patients had alopecia, a presumed autoimmune disease, so their immune response might differ from that of healthy individuals.

Measured from the cysteine to the phenylalanine, the CDR3 is 13 residues long. The retained sequence is limited to the CDR3, 39 bases, with the frame set at the first base. The germline V gene (reference sequence) provides CDR1 MNHEY and CDR2 SMNVEV. Between the V and J ends, shortened by 8 bases and 2 bases respectively, the junction contains 12 bases. On this clonotype itself: Its specific antigen is unknown. Base qualities are not provided; no much larger clone lies one nucleotide away.

The chain is encoded by TRBV27 joined to TRBJ1-1; the D gene is possibly TRBD1, with 5 bases matching. The TCR sequence derives from a woman aged 40 to 55 with alopecia areata. Some clones in this sample may be carry-over from other donors' samples. Sequencing used whole blood, obtained in connection with sensitization to the hapten diphenylcyclopropenone (DPC). The nucleotide sequence reads as follows: TGTGCCAGCCGGGGCAGGCAAAACACTGAAGCTTTCTTT. It is translated as CASRGRQNTEAFF.